A selection of T cell receptor beta chains follows, all from one sample in a study of Tregs in tolerant kidney transplant recipients. Some clones are missing from TCRdb's copy, which holds only in-frame ones; the method was immunoSEQ multiplex PCR. Here the sample spans over 50,000 clones, around four fifths being singletons. The sequencing sample was made of CD4+ T cells from blood. These receptors originate from a human donor in good health. CDR3s include the opening cysteine and the closing phenylalanine or tryptophan. The order of the fields is clone size, D gene, J gene, V gene, CDR3 protein, CDR3 DNA. D genes are given only for firm matches. Clone size, where shown, is once, few, many, or a class for clones that have expanded.

>NA|NA|TRBJ1-4|TRBV14
CASSPGAANEKLFF
TGTGCCAGCAGCCCAGGGGCGGCTAATGAAAAACTGTTTTTT
>NA|NA|TRBJ2-1|TRBV27
CASSFFRAGNEQFF
TGTGCCAGCAGTTTTTTTCGGGCCGGGAATGAGCAGTTCTTC
>NA|NA|TRBJ2-7|TRBV7-9
CAVHRIYEQYF
TGTGCCGTACACCGAATCTACGAGCAGTACTTC
>few|TRBD1|TRBJ1-1|TRBV5-1
CASSLQGGGTEAFF
TGCGCCAGCAGCTTGCAAGGGGGCGGGACTGAAGCTTTCTTT
>NA|TRBD2|TRBJ2-2|TRBV4-1
CASSQGLAGINTGELFF
TGCGCCAGCAGCCAAGGGTTAGCGGGAATTAACACCGGGGAGCTGTTTTTT
>NA|NA|TRBJ1-1|TRBV5-4
CASSLHNGTKIEAFF
TGTGCCAGCAGCTTGCACAACGGGACAAAAATAGAAGCTTTCTTT
>once|TRBD2|TRBJ2-5|TRBV11-2
CASSPSRGGPRVKETQYF
TGTGCCAGCAGCCCCTCCCGGGGGGGTCCTAGAGTAAAAGAGACCCAGTACTTC
>NA|TRBD1|TRBJ2-6|TRBV2
CASSERTGGANVLTF
TGTGCCAGCAGTGAACGGACAGGGGGGGCCAACGTCCTGACTTTC
>NA|NA|TRBJ1-5|TRBV4-1
CASSQRDQFGNQPQHF
TGCGCCAGCAGCCAACGCGACCAGTTTGGCAATCAGCCCCAGCATTTT
>NA|NA|TRBJ2-5|TRBV5-1
CASSVLGGVGETQYF
TGCGCCAGCAGCGTGCTCGGGGGAGTGGGAGAGACCCAGTACTTC
>NA|TRBD1|TRBJ2-5|TRBV11-2
CASRHRGLVQETQYF
TGTGCCAGCAGACACAGGGGGCTTGTCCAAGAGACCCAGTACTTC
>NA|NA|TRBJ2-2|TRBV2
CASRTDRNTGELFF
TGTGCCAGCAGGACTGACAGGAACACCGGGGAGCTGTTTTTT
>NA|NA|TRBJ1-2|TRBV19
CATHASINYGYTF
TGTGCCACCCACGCCTCTATAAACTATGGCTACACCTTC
>NA|TRBD1|TRBJ1-4|TRBV25-1
CASSDTGGTNEKLFF
TGTGCCAGCAGTGATACAGGGGGAACTAATGAAAAACTGTTTTTT
>NA|NA|TRBJ2-5|TRBV4-3
CASSHPAGETQYF
TGCGCCAGCAGCCATCCCGCGGGCGAGACCCAGTACTTC
>NA|NA|TRBJ1-1|TRBV7-2
CASSLRVTEAFF
TGTGCCAGCAGCTTGAGGGTCACTGAAGCTTTCTTT
>NA|TRBD1|TRBJ1-1|TRBV27
CASNRQGPNTEAFF
TGTGCCAGCAACCGACAGGGCCCGAACACTGAAGCTTTCTTT
>few|TRBD2|TRBJ2-7|TRBV30
CAWTSGLPFSSYEQYF
TGTGCCTGGACTAGCGGATTACCTTTTAGCTCCTACGAGCAGTACTTC
>NA|NA|TRBJ2-1|TRBV6-6
CVTHPEQFF
TGTGTCACTCACCCTGAGCAGTTCTTC
>NA|TRBD1|TRBJ2-7|TRBV23-1
CARELIRTGYEQYF
TGCGCCAGGGAGCTTATTAGGACAGGGTACGAGCAGTACTTC
>once|NA|TRBJ1-1|TRBV5-5
CASSTNRDTEAFF
TGTGCCAGCAGCACCAACAGGGACACTGAAGCTTTCTTT
>NA|NA|TRBJ2-4|TRBV2
CASSSLPSENIQYF
TGTGCCAGCAGTTCCTTACCCTCCGAAAACATTCAGTACTTC
>NA|NA|TRBJ2-1|TRBV11-2
CASSLSLTRDTYTEQFF
TGTGCCAGCAGCTTGAGTCTCACGCGGGACACCTACACTGAGCAGTTCTTC
>once|NA|TRBJ1-2|TRBV5-1
CASSLERNGYTF
TGCGCCAGCAGCTTGGAGCGCAATGGCTACACCTTC
>many|NA|TRBJ2-5|TRBV15
CATSRIGEVKETQYF
TGTGCCACCAGCAGGATTGGGGAGGTTAAAGAGACCCAGTACTTC
>NA|NA|TRBJ1-1|TRBV11-2
CASSLRVLRTEAFF
TGTGCCAGCAGCCTCCGGGTCTTAAGGACTGAAGCTTTCTTT
>NA|NA|TRBJ2-3|TRBV11-2
CASRGGEDTQYF
TGTGCCAGCAGGGGGGGAGAGGATACGCAGTATTTT
>NA|TRBD1|TRBJ2-7|TRBV18
CASSPTNGQGGEQYF
TGTGCCAGCTCACCAACGAACGGACAGGGAGGTGAGCAGTACTTC